The TCR beta chain described here comes from a study of HIV-infected patients and healthy controls. Findings and caveats of the study: CDR3 sharing between individuals was lower in HIV-infected patients than in healthy controls.

Follow-up blood was drawn about 14 weeks, roughly three months, after antiretroviral therapy began. No cell fractionation was done, so the repertoire covers all unsorted peripheral blood T cells. People with immunomodulatory therapy, recent vaccination or treatment interruptions were not enrolled. Reverse transcription used roughly 450 ng RNA and constant-region primers for alpha and beta. Using multiplexing indices, alpha and beta chain libraries were generated apart by chain-specific third strand synthesis. The library had 12-nucleotide molecular identifiers formed by two random hexamers joined together. MiXCR was run by TCRdb on the 5' RACE reads, yielding one entry per CDR3 protein. The table records more than 4,000 distinct CDR3 sequences, more than 20% of them present only once. This clonotype is judged medium-sized (0.01 to 0.1%). The antigen is unknown. Germline CDR1 is LNHDA and CDR2 is SQIVND (reference sequence). Deletions cut 1 base from V and 5 bases from J, with 8 bases between. CDR3 size: 13 residues.

The rearrangement uses TRBV19 and TRBJ1-2; tentative D call: TRBD1 (5 bases). The sample consisted of blood, taken during antiretroviral therapy. The receptor was derived from an adult with HIV infection. The CDR3 loop reads CASSIAGPYGYTF. Here the CDR3 DNA reads TGTGCCAGTAGTATAGCGGGGCCGTATGGCTACACCTTC.